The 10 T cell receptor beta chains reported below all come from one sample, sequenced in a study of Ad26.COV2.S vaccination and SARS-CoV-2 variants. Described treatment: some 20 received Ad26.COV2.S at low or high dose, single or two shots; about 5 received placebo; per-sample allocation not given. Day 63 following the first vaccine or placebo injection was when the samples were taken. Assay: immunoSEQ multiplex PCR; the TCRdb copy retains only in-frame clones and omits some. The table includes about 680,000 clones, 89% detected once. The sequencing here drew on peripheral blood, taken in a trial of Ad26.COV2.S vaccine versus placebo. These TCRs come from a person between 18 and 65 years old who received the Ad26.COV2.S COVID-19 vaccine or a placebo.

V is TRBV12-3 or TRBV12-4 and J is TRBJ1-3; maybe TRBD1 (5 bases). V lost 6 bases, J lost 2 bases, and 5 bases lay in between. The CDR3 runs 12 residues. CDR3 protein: CASRGAGNTIYF. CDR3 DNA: TGTGCCAGCAGGGGGGCTGGAAACACCATATATTTT.

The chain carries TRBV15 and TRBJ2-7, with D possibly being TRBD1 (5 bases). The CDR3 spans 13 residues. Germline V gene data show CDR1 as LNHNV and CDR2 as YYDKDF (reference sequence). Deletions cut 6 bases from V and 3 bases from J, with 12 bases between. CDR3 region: CATSQGHNYEQYF. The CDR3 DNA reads TGTGCCACCAGTCAGGGCCACAACTACGAGCAGTACTTC.

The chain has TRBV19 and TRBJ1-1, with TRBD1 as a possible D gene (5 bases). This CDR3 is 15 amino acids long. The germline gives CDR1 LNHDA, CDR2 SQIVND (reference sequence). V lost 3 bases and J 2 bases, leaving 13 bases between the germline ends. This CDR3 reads CASSIGAPHNTEAFF. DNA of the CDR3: TGTGCCAGTAGTATTGGGGCACCCCATAACACTGAAGCTTTCTTT.

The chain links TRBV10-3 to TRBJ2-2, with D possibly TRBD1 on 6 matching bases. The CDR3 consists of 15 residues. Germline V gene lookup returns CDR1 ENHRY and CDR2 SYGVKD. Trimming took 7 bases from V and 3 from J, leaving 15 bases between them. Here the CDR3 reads CAITKGDPDTGELFF. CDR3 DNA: TGTGCCATCACGAAGGGGGATCCAGACACCGGGGAGCTGTTTTTT.

CDR3 sequence: CASSLRAENTIYF. The DNA of the CDR3 is TGTGCCAGCAGCTTAAGGGCTGAAAACACCATATATTTT. The V call is TRBV7-2, the J call TRBJ1-3, with unresolved D. Germline lookup yields CDR1 SGHTA and CDR2 FQGNSA. The germline V and J ends were trimmed by 2 bases and 6 bases, with 8 bases remaining between them. This CDR3 has 13 residues.

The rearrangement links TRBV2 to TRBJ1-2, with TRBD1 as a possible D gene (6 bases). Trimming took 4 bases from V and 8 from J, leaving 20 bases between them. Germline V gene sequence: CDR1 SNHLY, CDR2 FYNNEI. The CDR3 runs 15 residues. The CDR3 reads CASSGRDTLGEGYTF. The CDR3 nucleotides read TGTGCCAGCAGTGGACGGGACACCCTAGGGGAGGGCTACACCTTC.

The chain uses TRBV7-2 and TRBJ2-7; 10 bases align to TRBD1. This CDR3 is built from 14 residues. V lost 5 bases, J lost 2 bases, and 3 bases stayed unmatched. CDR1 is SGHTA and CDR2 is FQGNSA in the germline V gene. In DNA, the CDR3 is TGTGCCAGCAGCCCCGGGACAGGGGCCTACGAGCAGTACTTC. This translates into CASSPGTGAYEQYF.

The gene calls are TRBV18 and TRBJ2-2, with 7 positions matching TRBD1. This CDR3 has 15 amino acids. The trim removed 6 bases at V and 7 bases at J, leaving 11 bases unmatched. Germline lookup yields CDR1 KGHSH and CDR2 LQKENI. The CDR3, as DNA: TGTGCCAGCTCGCCCAGACAGGGTGGTATCGGGGAGCTGTTTTTT. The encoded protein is CASSPRQGGIGELFF.

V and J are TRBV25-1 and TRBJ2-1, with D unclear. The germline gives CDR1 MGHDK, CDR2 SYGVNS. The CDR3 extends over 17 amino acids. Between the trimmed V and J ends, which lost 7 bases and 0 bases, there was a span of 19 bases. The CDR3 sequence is CASTPKMAKGSYNEQFF. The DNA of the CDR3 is TGTGCCAGCACTCCGAAGATGGCAAAAGGCTCCTACAATGAGCAGTTCTTC.

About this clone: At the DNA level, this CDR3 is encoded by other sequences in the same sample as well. DNA of the CDR3: TGTGCCAGCAGCGTAGTAGGGTCTGGAAACACCATATATTTT. The encoded protein is CASSVVGSGNTIYF. This rearrangement joins TRBV9 to TRBJ1-3; D gene uncertain. V lost 0 bases, J lost 1 base, and 5 bases lay in between. Germline V gene data show CDR1 as SGDLS and CDR2 as YYNGEE. This CDR3 comprises 14 residues.